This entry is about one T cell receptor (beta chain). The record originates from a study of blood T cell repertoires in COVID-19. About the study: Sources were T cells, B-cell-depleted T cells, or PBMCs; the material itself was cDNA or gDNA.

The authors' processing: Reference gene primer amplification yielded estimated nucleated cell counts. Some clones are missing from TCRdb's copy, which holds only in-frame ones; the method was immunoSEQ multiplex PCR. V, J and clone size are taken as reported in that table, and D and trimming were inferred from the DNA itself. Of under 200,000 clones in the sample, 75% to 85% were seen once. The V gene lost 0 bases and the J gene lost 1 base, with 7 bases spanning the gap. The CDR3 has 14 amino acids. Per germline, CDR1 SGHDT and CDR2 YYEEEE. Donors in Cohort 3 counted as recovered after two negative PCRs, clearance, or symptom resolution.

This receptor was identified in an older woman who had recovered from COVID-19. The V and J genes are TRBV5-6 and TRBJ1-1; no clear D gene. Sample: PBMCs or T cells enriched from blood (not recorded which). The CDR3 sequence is CASSLAGENTEAFF. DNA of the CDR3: TGTGCCAGCAGCTTGGCCGGGGAGAACACTGAAGCTTTCTTT.